The 3 T cell receptor beta chains below all came from one sample that was sequenced in a study of blood T cell repertoires in COVID-19. Assay: immunoSEQ multiplex PCR; the TCRdb copy retains only in-frame clones and omits some. The data show under 200,000 clones, around 82% seen once. What was sequenced was PBMCs or T cells enriched from blood (not recorded which). The receptors originated from a woman aged 55-70 years with acute COVID-19.

The rearrangement joins TRBV7-2 to TRBJ2-5; 15 bases align to TRBD2. The CDR3 is made up of 17 amino acids. V was clipped by 5 bases and J by 4 bases; unmatched bases: 8. Germline V gene data show CDR1 as SGHTA and CDR2 as FQGNSA. CDR3 sequence reads: CASSLGLAGGLGETQYF. Here the CDR3 DNA reads TGTGCCAGCAGCCTCGGACTAGCGGGGGGGCTGGGAGAGACCCAGTACTTC.

CDR3 bases: TGTGCCAGCAGCTTATACCGGGATAACGAAGAGACCCAGTACTTC. Translating it yields CASSLYRDNEETQYF. This chain links TRBV3-1 (or the pseudogene TRBV3-2) with TRBJ2-5, with a tentative D call TRBD2 (5 bases). The V end was cut by 5 bases, the J end by 3 bases, with 16 bases between. Germline V CDR1 and CDR2: LGHDT, YNNKEL (reference sequence). CDR3 length: 15 amino acids.

The rearrangement uses TRBV30 and TRBJ1-3; perhaps TRBD1 as D (5 bases). This CDR3 spans 15 amino acids. Germline CDR1 GTSNPN, CDR2 SVGIG (reference sequence). Between the trimmed V and J ends, which lost 0 bases and 2 bases, there was a span of 11 bases. The CDR3 sequence is CAWSVSGLAGNTIYF. The CDR3 DNA reads TGTGCCTGGAGTGTCTCAGGGCTGGCTGGAAACACCATATATTTT.